This T cell receptor (beta chain) is from a study of blood T cell repertoires in COVID-19. Across the study: From the United States, Italy and Spain came samples of acute and convalescent COVID-19. T cells, B-cell-depleted T cells, or PBMCs supplied cDNA or gDNA.

This CDR3 has 14 amino acids. Trimming removed 6 bases from V and 1 base from J, with 12 bases in between. Germline loops: CDR1 MGHRA, CDR2 YSYEKL. Authors' analysis steps: Estimation of nucleated cell counts was performed using reference gene primer amplification. TCRdb keeps only in-frame clones here, not all; method: immunoSEQ multiplex PCR. The V and J calls and clone size are taken from that table; D and trimming were inferred from the DNA. The sample lists about 280,000 clones; over 75% were seen once. The sequence was obtained from a man between 50 and 59 years old with active or convalescent COVID-19. The chain carries TRBV4-1 and TRBJ1-1, with a possible D match to TRBD1 (6 bases). Sequenced sample: peripheral blood. Here the CDR3 DNA reads TGCGCCAGCAGTCCCGGGACACCGAACACTGAAGCTTTCTTT. Translating gives CASSPGTPNTEAFF.